This TCR beta chain was found in a study of OX40 agonist ivuxolimab in advanced cancers. In germline, CDR1 is LNHNV, CDR2 YYDKDF (reference sequence). V was shortened by 0 bases and J by 4 bases, with 10 bases between the two germline ends. The CDR3 totals 15 residues. Repertoires were generated with immunoSEQ multiplex PCR, while TCRdb's copy carries only in-frame clones and drops some. The table records about 56,000 clones, 75% to 90% of them present only once. The sample consisted of CD4+ or CD8+ T cells sorted from blood, taken in a trial of the OX40 agonist ivuxolimab. This TCR was sampled from an adult with an advanced solid tumor such as melanoma, head and neck, liver or kidney cancer. This chain joins TRBV15 and TRBJ2-1; D gene unclear. The CDR3: CATSRDRPGYNEQFF. The CDR3 DNA is TGTGCCACCAGCAGAGATCGTCCAGGTTACAATGAGCAGTTCTTC.